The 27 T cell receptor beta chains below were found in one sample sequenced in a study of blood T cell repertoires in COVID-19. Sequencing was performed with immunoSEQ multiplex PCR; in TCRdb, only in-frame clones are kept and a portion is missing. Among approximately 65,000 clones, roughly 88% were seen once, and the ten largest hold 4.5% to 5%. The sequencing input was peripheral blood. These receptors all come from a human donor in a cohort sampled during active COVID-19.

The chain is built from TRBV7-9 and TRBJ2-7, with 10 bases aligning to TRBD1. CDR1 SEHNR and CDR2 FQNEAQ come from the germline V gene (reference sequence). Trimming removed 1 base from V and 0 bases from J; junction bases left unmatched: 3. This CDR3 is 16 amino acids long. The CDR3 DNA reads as TGTGCCAGCAGCTTAGGGACAGGGGGATTCTCCTACGAGCAGTACTTC. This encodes CASSLGTGGFSYEQYF.

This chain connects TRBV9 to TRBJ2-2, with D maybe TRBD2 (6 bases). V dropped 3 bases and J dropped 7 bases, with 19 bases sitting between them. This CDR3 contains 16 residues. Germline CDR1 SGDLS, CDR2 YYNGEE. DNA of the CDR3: TGTGCCAGCAGCGAGGGACTGAATAGACTTATCGGGGAGCTGTTTTTT. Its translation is CASSEGLNRLIGELFF.

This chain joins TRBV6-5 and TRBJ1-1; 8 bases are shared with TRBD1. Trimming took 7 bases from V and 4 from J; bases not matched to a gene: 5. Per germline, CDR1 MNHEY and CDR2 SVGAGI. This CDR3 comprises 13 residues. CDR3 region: CASTSTGGTEAFF. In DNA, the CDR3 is TGTGCCAGCACCTCTACAGGGGGCACTGAAGCTTTCTTT.

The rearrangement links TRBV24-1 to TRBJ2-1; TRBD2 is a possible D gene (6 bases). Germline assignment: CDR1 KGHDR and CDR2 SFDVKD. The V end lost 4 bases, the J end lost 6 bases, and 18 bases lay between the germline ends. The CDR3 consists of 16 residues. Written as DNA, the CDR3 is TGTGCCACCAGTGACCCCGGGACTGCCCCCTCCAATGAGCAGTTCTTC. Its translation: CATSDPGTAPSNEQFF.

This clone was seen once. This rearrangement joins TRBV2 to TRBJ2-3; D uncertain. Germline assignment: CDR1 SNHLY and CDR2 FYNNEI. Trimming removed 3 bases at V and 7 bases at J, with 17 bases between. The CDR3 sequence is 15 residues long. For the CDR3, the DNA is TGTGCCAGCAGTGACTCCCTGCCTGTCCGGTATACGCAGTATTTT. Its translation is CASSDSLPVRYTQYF.

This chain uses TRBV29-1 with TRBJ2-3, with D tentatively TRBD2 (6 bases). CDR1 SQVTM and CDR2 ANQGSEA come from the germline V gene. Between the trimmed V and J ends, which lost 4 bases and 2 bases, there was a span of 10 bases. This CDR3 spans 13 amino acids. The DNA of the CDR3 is TGCAGCGTTGGGTTAGCGGCCACAGATACGCAGTATTTT. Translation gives CSVGLAATDTQYF.

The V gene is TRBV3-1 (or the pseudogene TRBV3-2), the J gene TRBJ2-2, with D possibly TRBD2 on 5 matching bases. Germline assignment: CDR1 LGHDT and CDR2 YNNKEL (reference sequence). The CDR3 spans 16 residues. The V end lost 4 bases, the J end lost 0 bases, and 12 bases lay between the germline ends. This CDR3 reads CASSRVARANTGELFF. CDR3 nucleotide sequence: TGTGCCAGCAGCCGGGTAGCGAGGGCGAACACCGGGGAGCTGTTTTTT.

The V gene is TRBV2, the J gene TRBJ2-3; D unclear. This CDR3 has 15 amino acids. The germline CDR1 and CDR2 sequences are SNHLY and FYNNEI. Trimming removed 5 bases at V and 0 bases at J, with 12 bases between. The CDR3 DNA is TGTGCCAGCAGTTTTACGGAGCCTAGCACAGATACGCAGTATTTT. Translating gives CASSFTEPSTDTQYF.

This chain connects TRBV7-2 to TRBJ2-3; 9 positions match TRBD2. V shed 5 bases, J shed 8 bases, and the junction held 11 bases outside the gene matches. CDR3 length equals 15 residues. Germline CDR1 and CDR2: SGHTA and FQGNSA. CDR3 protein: CASSTRGGGGGTQYF. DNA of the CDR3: TGTGCCAGCAGCACTCGTGGCGGGGGGGGAGGTACGCAGTATTTT.

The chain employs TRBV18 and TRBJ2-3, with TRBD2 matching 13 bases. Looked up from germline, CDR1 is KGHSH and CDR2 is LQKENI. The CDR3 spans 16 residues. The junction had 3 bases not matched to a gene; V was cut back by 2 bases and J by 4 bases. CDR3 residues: CASSPVGLAGADTQYF. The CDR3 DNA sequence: TGTGCCAGCTCACCAGTAGGACTAGCGGGAGCAGATACGCAGTATTTT.

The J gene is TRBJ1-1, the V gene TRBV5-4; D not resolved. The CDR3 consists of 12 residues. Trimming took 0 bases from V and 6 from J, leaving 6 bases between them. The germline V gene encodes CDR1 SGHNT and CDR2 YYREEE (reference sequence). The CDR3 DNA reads TGTGCCAGCAGCTTGGCTTCTTCTGAAGCTTTCTTT. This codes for CASSLASSEAFF.

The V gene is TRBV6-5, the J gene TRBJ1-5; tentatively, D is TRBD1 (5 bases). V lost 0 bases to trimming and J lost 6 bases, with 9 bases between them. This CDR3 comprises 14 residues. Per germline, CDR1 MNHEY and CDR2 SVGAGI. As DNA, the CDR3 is TGTGCCAGCAGTTACTCGGGGGGGACTCAGCCCCAGCATTTT. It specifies CASSYSGGTQPQHF.

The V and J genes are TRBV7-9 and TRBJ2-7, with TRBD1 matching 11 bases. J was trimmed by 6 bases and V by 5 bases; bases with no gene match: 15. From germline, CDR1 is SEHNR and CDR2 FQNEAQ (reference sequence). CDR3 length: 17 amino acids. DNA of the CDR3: TGTGCCAGCAGCATGATCGGACAGGGGGCGTTCCTGGCCGAGCAGTACTTC. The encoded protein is CASSMIGQGAFLAEQYF.

The CDR3, as DNA: TGTGCCAGCAGGGATTACGGACAGGGCCTAGCCAAAAACATTCAGTACTTC. This codes for CASRDYGQGLAKNIQYF. The rearrangement uses TRBV28 and TRBJ2-4; TRBD1 matches 8 bases. CDR1 is MDHEN, CDR2 SYDVKM, per germline. CDR3 size: 17 residues. J lost 0 bases, V lost 6 bases, and 10 bases had no gene match.

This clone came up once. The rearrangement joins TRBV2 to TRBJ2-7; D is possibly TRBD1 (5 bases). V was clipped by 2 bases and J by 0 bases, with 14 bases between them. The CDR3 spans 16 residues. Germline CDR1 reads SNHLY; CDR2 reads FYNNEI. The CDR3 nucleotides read TGTGCCAGCAGTGAATACCCTCAGGGAACCTCCTACGAGCAGTACTTC. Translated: CASSEYPQGTSYEQYF.

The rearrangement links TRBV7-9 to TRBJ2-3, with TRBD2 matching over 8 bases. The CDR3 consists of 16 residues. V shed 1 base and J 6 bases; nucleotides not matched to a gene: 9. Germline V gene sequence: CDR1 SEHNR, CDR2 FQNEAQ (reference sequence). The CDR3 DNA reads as TGTGCCAGCAGCTTAGGAGCGGGAGAAGTCCCCGATACGCAGTATTTT. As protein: CASSLGAGEVPDTQYF.

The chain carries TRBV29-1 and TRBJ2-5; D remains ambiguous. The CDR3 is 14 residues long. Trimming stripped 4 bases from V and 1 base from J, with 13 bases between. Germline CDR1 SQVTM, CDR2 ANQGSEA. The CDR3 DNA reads TGCAGCGTTGTAAGCCCAGGAACCCAAGAGACCCAGTACTTC. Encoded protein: CSVVSPGTQETQYF.

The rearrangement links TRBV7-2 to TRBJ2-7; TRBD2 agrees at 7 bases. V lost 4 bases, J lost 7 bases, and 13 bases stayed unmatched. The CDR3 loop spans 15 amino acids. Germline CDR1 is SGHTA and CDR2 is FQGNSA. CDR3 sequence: CASSSGPSGVKEQYF. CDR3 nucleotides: TGTGCCAGCAGCTCGGGACCGAGCGGGGTAAAAGAGCAGTACTTC.

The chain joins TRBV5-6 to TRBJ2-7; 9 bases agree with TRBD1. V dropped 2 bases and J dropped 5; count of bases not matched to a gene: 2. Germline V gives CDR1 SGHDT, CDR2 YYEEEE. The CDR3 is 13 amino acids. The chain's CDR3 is CASSFYRGHEQYF. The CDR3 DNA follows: TGTGCCAGCAGCTTCTACAGGGGGCACGAGCAGTACTTC. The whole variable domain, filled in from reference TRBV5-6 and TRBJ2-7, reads DAGVTQSPTHLIKTRGQQVTLRCSPKSGHDTVSWYQQALGQGPQFIFQYYEEEERQRGNFPDRFSGHQFPNYSSELNVNALLLGDSALYLCASSFYRGHEQYFGPGTRLTVT.

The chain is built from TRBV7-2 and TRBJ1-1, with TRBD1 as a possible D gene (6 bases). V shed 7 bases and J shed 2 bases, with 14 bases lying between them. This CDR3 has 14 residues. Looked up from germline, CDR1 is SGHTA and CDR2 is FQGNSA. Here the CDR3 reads CASKEDRANTEAFF. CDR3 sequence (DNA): TGTGCCAGCAAGGAGGACAGAGCTAACACTGAAGCTTTCTTT.

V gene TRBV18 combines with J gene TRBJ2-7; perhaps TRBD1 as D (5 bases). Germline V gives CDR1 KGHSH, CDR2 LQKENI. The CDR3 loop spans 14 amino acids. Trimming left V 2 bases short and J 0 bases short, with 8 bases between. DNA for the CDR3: TGTGCCAGCTCACCAGGGGCTAGCTCCTACGAGCAGTACTTC. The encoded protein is CASSPGASSYEQYF.

As DNA, the CDR3 is TGTGCCAGCAGCACGCGGGCAGGAGCCACCTACGAGCAGTACTTC. Translating gives CASSTRAGATYEQYF. The chain joins TRBV6-5 to TRBJ2-7, with D possibly TRBD2 on 5 matching bases. The CDR3 runs to 15 residues. With 6 bases removed from V and 2 bases from J, the gap between germline ends came to 17 bases. The germline V gene has CDR1 MNHEY and CDR2 SVGAGI.

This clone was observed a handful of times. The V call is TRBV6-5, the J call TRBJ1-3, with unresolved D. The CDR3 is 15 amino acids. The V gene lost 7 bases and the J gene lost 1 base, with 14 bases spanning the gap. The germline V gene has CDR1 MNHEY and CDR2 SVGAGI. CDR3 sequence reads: CASMASTASGNTIYF. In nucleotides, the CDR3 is TGTGCCAGCATGGCCTCTACAGCATCTGGAAACACCATATATTTT.

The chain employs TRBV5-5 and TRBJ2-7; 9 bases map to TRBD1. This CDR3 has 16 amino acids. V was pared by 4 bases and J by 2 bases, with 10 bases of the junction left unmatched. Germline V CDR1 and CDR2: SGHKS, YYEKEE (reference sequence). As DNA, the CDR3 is TGTGCCAGCAGCCCTACGCAGGGGACAGGGCCCTACGAGCAGTACTTC. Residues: CASSPTQGTGPYEQYF.

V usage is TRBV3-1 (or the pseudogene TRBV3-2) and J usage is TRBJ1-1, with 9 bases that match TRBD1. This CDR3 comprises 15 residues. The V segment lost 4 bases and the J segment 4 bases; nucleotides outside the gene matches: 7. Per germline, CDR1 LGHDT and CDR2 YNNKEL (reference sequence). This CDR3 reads CASSRNTGGPTEAFF. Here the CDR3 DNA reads TGTGCCAGCAGCCGGAACACAGGGGGCCCCACTGAAGCTTTCTTT.

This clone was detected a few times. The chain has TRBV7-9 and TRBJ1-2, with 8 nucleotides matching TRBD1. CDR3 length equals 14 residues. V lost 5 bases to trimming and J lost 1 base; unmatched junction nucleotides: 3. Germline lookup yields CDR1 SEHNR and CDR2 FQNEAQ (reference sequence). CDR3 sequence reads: CASSTGGGNYGYTF. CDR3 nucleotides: TGTGCCAGCAGCACAGGGGGTGGTAACTATGGCTACACCTTC. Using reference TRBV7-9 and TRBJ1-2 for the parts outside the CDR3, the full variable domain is DTGVSQNPRHKITKRGQNVTFRCDPISEHNRLYWYRQTLGQGPEFLTYFQNEAQLEKSRLLSDRFSAERPKGSFSTLEIQRTEQGDSAMYLCASSTGGGNYGYTFGSGTRLTVV.

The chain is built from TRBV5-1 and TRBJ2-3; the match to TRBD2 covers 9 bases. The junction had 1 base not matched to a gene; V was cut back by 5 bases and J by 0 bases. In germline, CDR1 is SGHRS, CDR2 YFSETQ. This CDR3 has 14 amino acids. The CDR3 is CASSLAGSTDTQYF. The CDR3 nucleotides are TGCGCCAGCAGTCTAGCGGGGAGCACAGATACGCAGTATTTT.